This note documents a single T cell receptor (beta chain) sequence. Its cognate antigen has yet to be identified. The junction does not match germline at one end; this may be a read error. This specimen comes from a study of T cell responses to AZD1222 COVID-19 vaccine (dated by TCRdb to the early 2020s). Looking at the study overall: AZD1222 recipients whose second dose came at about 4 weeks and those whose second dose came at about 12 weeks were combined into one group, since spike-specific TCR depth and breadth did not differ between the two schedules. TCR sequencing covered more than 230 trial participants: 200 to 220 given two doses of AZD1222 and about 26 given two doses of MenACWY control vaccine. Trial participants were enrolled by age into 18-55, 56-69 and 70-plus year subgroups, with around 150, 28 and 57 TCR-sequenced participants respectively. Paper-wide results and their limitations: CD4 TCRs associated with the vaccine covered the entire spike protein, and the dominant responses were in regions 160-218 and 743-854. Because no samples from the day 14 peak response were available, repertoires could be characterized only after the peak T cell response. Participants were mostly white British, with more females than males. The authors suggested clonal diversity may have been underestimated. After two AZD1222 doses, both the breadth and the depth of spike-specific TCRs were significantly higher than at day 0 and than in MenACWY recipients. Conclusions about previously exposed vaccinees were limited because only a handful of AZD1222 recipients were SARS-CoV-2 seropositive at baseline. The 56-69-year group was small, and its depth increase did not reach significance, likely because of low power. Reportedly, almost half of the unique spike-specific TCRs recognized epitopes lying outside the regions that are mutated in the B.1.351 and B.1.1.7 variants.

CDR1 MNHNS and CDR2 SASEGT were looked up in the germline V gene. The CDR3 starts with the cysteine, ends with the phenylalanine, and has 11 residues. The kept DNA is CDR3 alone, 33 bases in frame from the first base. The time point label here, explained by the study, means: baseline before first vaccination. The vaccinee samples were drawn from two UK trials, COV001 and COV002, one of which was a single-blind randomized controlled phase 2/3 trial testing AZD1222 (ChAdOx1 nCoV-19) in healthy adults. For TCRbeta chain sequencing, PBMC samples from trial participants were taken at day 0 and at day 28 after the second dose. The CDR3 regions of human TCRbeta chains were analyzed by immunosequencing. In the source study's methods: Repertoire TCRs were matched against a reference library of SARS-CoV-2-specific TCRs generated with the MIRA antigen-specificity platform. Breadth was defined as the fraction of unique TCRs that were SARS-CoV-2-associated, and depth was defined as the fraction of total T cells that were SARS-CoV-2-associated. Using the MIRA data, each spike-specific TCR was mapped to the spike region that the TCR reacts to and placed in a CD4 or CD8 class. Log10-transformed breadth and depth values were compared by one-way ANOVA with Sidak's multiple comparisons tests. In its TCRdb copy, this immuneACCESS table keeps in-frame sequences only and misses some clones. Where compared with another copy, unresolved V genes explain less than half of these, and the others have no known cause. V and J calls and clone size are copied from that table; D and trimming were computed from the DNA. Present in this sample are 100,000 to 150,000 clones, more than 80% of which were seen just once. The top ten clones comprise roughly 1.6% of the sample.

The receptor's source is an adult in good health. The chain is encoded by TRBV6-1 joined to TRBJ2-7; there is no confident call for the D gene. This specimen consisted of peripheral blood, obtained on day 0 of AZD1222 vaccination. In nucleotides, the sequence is TGTGCCAGCAGTGAAGGGGCCTTAAGGGACTTC. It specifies CASSEGALRDF.